This TCR beta chain comes out of a study of persistence of HIV-infected CD4 T cells. Points from the study as a whole: CMV- and Gag-responding cells had lower TCRbeta richness than CD3/CD28-responding cells. Degenerate expanded CDR3beta sequences were enriched among CMV- and Gag-responding cells.

The CDR3 has 14 amino acids. Germline V CDR1 and CDR2: SGHNT, YENEEA. V dropped 4 bases and J dropped 5 bases, with 11 bases sitting between them. The libraries were made with immunoSEQ version 4 in survey mode. TCRdb's copy holds only in-frame clones and misses some; the assay was immunoSEQ multiplex PCR. In the table there are 37,000 or so clones, roughly 86% of which are singletons. Turning to this clone: Its specificity is unknown.

Nonspecific anti-CD3/anti-CD28 bead stimulation represents the broad CD4+ T cell repertoire. CD4+ T cells upregulating both CD40 ligand and CD69 were sorted as responding cells. CD8+ T cells were removed from PBMCs prior to stimulation. A roughly 20-hour stimulation of CD8-depleted PBMCs used anti-CD28/CD49d costimulation, CD40-blocking antibody and enfuvirtide. This receptor was identified in an adult man with HIV who was CMV-seropositive. The chain joins TRBV11-3 to TRBJ2-2; D is unclear. The sample consisted of CD4+ T cells sorted from PBMCs after approximately 18-hour stimulation, taken from a patient who received antiretroviral therapy. The CDR3 DNA follows: TGTGCCAGCAGCTCCGGTGCCGAAACCGGGGAGCTGTTTTTT. It encodes CASSSGAETGELFF.